The rows below give T cell receptor beta chains drawn from one sample of a study of CD8 T cells in ankylosing spondylitis. TCRdb re-called the 5' RACE reads through MiXCR, storing one row per CDR3 protein. This table holds just under 350,000 distinct CDR3 sequences, about 15% found once. Sequencing was performed on blood, either unsorted or a sorted T cell fraction (not recorded which). These receptors all come from a male donor with ankylosing spondylitis or in good health (not recorded which). CDR3s include the opening cysteine and the closing phenylalanine or tryptophan. A D gene is named only where the DNA matches it firmly. Only part of the rows carry a size: once, few, many, or a class if the clone is expanded.

TRBJ2-3,TRBV14,.,TRBD2,TGTGCCAGCAGCCAACCCCTCAGCGGGAGGGTAGGCACAGATACGCAGTATTTT,CASSQPLSGRVGTDTQYF
TRBJ2-5,TRBV7-2,few,.,TGTGCCAGCAGCCCGGAGGCTAGGGAGACCCAGTACTTC,CASSPEARETQYF
TRBJ2-4,TRBV6-5,.,TRBD1,TGTGCCAGCAGTTACTCGAGGGGACAGGGGGCGATCATTCAGTACTTC,CASSYSRGQGAIIQYF
TRBJ2-1,TRBV6-5,.,.,TGTGCCAGCAGTTCGTCCGGGGGCTTGGGCAATGAGCAGTTCTTC,CASSSSGGLGNEQFF
TRBJ2-2,TRBV20-1,few,TRBD2,TGCAGTGCTAGAGATTTTAGCGGGGGGTACACCGGGGAGCTGTTTTTT,CSARDFSGGYTGELFF
TRBJ1-1,TRBV6-1,few,.,TGTGCCAGCACCTTTAATGGCAACACTGAAGCTTTCTTT,CASTFNGNTEAFF
TRBJ2-1,TRBV5-1,many,.,TGCGCCAGCAGCTTACCTCTCGGACAAGGGAATGAGCAGTTCTTC,CASSLPLGQGNEQFF
TRBJ2-7,TRBV6-5,.,TRBD2,TGTGCCAGCAGTTATTCACGGGGACTAGCGGGCGAGCAGTACTTC,CASSYSRGLAGEQYF
TRBJ2-1,TRBV9,.,.,TGTACCAGCAGCGTCCGTCCTAACGGTGAGCAGTTCTTC,CTSSVRPNGEQFF
TRBJ1-5,TRBV20-1,few,.,TGCAGTGCTAGCGGGGGGGCAGGGAATCAGCCCCAGCATTTT,CSASGGAGNQPQHF
TRBJ2-5,TRBV20-1,medium-sized,TRBD2,TGCAGTGCTAGTACCAGCGGGGGGGGCGAGACCCAGTACTTC,CSASTSGGGETQYF
TRBJ1-1,TRBV4-1,few,.,TGCGCCAGCAGCCAAGGAATAGGGGTTAGCACTGAAGCTTTCTTT,CASSQGIGVSTEAFF
TRBJ2-2,TRBV7-2,many,.,TGTGCCAGCAGCGGACAGTCTTACACCGGGGAGCTGTTTTTT,CASSGQSYTGELFF
TRBJ2-7,TRBV9,.,TRBD2,TGTGCCAGCAGCGTAGTATTGCGGGGGGCTAGCGGGAGGATTCCCTACGAGCAGTACTTC,CASSVVLRGASGRIPYEQYF
TRBJ2-5,TRBV5-1,few,.,TGCGCCAGCAGCTTGGAGAGGGCCCCGGAACCCCAGTACTTC,CASSLERAPEPQYF
TRBJ2-3,TRBV29-1,.,TRBD2,TGCAGCGTTGAAGTACCCCCCGGGACTAGCGGGGGTAGCACAGATACGCAGTATTTT,CSVEVPPGTSGGSTDTQYF
TRBJ1-2,TRBV10-3,.,.,TGTGCCATCAGTGTAAGGACAGAACTATATGGCTACACCTTC,CAISVRTELYGYTF
TRBJ1-1,TRBV12-3/TRBV12-4,few,TRBD1,TGTGCCAGCAGTTTGTATCTCACAGGGGGGAACACTGAAGCTTTCTTT,CASSLYLTGGNTEAFF